This T cell receptor (beta chain) is drawn from a study of PD-1 blockade in classical Hodgkin lymphoma. Each patient's relapse followed autologous stem cell transplantation, and brentuximab vedotin exposure varied. The study, taken as a whole, reports: CD8+ TCR diversity did not rise significantly by C4D1, unlike CD4+. The baseline diversity of complete responders showed similarity to that of newly diagnosed patients.

The germline CDR1 and CDR2 sequences are MNHEY and SMNVEV (reference sequence). Germline trimming cut 6 bases from V and 8 bases from J; bases unmatched to any gene: 10. The length of the CDR3 is 14 residues. TCRdb's table, derived via immunoSEQ multiplex PCR, lists solely in-frame clones and lacks some. The table includes tens of thousands of clones, roughly nine tenths detected once. This clone was seen a handful of times. Antigen specificity is unknown. Sequenced here: peripheral blood mononuclear cells (PBMCs), sampled at baseline. This TCR was sampled from a human donor with classical Hodgkin lymphoma. The chain combines TRBV27 with TRBJ1-2; 9 bases are shared with TRBD1. For the CDR3, the DNA is TGTGCCAGCAGGACCCGGGACAGGGTTGACGGCTACACCTTC. Translating gives CASRTRDRVDGYTF.